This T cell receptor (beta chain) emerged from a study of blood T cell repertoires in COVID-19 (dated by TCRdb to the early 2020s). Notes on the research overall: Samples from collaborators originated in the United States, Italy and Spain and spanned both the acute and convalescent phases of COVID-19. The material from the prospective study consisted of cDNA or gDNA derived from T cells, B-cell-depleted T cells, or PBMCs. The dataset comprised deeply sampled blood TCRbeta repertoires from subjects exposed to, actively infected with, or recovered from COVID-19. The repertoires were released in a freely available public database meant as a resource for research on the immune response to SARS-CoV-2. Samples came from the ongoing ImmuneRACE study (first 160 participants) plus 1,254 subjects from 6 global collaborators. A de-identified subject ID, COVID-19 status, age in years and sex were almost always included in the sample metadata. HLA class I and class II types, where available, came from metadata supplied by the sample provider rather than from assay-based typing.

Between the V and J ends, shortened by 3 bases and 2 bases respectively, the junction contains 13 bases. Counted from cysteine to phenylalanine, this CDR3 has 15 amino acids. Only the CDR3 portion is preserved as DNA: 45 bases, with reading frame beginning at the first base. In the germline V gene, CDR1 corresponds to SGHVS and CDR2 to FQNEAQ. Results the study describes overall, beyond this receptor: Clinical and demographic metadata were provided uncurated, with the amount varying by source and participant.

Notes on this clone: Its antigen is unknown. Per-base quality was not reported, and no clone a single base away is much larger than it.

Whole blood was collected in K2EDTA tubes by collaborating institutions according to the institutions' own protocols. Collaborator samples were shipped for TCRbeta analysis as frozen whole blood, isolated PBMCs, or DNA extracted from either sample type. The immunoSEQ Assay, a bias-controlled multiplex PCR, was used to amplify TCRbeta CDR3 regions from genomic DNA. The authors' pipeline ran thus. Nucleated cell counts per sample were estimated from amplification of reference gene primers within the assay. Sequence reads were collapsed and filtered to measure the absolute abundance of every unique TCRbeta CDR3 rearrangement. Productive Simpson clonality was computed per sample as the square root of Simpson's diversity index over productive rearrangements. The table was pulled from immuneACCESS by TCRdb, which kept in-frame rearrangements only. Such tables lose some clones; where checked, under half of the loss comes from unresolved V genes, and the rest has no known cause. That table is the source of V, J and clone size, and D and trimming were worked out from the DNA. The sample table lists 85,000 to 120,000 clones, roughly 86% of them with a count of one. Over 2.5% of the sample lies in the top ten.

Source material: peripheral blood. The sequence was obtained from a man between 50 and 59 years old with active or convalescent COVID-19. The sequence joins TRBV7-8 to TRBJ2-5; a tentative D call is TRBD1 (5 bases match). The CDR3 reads CASSFTGLRQETQYF. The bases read TGTGCCAGCAGCTTCACAGGTTTAAGGCAAGAGACCCAGTACTTC.